The following is a T cell receptor beta chain sequence with its context. Its antigen is unidentified. The germline V and J ends were trimmed by 6 bases and 0 bases, with 11 bases remaining between them. CDR1 is ENHRY and CDR2 is SYGVKD in the germline V gene. This CDR3 is built from 14 residues. This sample was included in a study of vaccination effects on CD4 cells after COVID-19. Scientists isolated CD4+ T cells after an approximately 10-day culture period ended. Participants were given two doses of BNT162b2 or mRNA-1273 vaccine. Both day 3 and day 7 saw half the medium replaced with IL-2 medium. Clones were sequenced by immunoSEQ multiplex PCR, and TCRdb holds only the in-frame ones, with some missing. The table has about 40,000 clones, around 66% seen once.

This sample comprised CD4+ T cells from PBMCs cultured without peptide, obtained after COVID-19 vaccination. This TCR came from a human donor who received a COVID-19 vaccine. V is TRBV10-3 and J is TRBJ1-2; D is perhaps TRBD1 (5 bases). DNA of the CDR3: TGTGCCATCAGGGGGGGATTCGCTAACTATGGCTACACCTTC. This gives the protein CAIRGGFANYGYTF.